This T cell receptor (beta chain) was recovered during a study of CD8 T cells in ankylosing spondylitis. Germline CDR1 SQVTM, CDR2 ANQGSEA. V was cut by 6 bases and J by 6 bases, with 24 bases left in between. The CDR3 has 16 amino acids. General study points: Reportedly, matched ankylosing spondylitis synovial fluid was significantly enriched for disease-linked clones. Prior work had noted some motif variants in reactive arthritis blood and synovial fluid.

This clonotype was recorded many times. What it binds is unknown. Quantitative 5'-RACE with molecular barcodes generated TCR beta libraries. Each CDR3 protein is one row after TCRdb ran MiXCR on the 5' RACE reads. The sample includes some 37,000 distinct CDR3 sequences, approximately 9.9% of them seen just once. This TCR derives from a male donor with ankylosing spondylitis. The gene calls are TRBV29-1 and TRBJ2-1; D is possibly TRBD1 (5 bases). Material for sequencing was synovial fluid, either unsorted or a sorted T cell fraction (not recorded which). CDR3 DNA sequence: TGCAGCGTCAGTGGGATTCCTAGGGGCGCTTTCAATGAGCAGTTCTTC. As protein: CSVSGIPRGAFNEQFF.